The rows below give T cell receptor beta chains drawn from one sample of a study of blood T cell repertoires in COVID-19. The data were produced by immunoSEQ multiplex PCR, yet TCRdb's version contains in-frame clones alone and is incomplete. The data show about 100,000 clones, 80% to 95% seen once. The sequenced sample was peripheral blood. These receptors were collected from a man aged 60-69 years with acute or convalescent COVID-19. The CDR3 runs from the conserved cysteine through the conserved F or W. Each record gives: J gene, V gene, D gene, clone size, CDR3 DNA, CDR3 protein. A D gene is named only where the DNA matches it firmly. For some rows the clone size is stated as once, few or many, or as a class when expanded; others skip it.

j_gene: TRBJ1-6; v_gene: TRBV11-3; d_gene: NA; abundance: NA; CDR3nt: TGTGCCAGCAGCTTAGATCTAACCGGCGGGAGTAATTCACCCCTCCACTTT; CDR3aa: CASSLDLTGGSNSPLHF
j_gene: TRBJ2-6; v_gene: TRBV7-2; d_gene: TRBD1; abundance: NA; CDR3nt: TGTGCCAGCAGTCTTAAGGACAGGGCTGGGGCCAACGTCCTGACTTTC; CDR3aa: CASSLKDRAGANVLTF
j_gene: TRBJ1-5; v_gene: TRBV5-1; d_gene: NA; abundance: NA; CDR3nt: TGCGCCAGCAGTGATAACGGGGATCAGCCCCAGCATTTT; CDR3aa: CASSDNGDQPQHF
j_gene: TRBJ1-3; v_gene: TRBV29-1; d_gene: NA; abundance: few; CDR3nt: TGCAGCGTATGGGGGGGGGCCTCCTCTGGAAACACCATATATTTT; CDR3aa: CSVWGGASSGNTIYF
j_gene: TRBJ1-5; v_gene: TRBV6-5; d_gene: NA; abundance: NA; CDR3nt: TGTGCCAGCATGGAGGGGAGCCAGCCCCAGCATTTT; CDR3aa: CASMEGSQPQHF
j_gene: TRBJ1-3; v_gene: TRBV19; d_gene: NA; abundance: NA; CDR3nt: TGTGCCAGTAGTAGCCCGGGATCCTCCTCTGGAAACACCATATATTTT; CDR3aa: CASSSPGSSSGNTIYF
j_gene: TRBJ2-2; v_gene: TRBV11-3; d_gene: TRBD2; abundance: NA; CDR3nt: TGTGCCAGCGGGACTACGAACACCGGGGAGCTGTTTTTT; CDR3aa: CASGTTNTGELFF
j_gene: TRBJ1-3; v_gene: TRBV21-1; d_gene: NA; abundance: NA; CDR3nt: TGTGCCAGCAGCAAAGGTGGGGACAGGATAACTGGAAACACCATATATTTT; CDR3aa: CASSKGGDRITGNTIYF
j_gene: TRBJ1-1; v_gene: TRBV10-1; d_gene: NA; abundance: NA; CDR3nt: TGCGCCAGCAGTGAACAGGGAACAACTGAAGCTTTCTTT; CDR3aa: CASSEQGTTEAFF
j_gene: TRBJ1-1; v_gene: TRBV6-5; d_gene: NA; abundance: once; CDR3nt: TGTGCCAGCAGTCTCCGGACAGCCGGATCCACTGAAGCTTTCTTT; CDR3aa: CASSLRTAGSTEAFF
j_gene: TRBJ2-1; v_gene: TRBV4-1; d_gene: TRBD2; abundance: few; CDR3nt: TGCGCCAGCAGCCATGAAAGCGGGGATCCCTACAATGAGCAGTTCTTC; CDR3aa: CASSHESGDPYNEQFF
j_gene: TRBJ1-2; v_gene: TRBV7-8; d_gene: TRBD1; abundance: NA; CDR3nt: TGTGCCAGCAGCGGGGGACAGGGAGGCTACACCTTC; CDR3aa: CASSGGQGGYTF
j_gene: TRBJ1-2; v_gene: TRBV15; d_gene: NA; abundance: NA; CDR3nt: TGTGCCACCAGCAGAGACCCATCTAACTATGGCTACACCTTC; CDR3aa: CATSRDPSNYGYTF
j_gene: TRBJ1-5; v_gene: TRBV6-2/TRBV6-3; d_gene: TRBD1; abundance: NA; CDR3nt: TGTGCCAGCAGTTACTTCGGACAGGGGGGTCAGCCCCAGCATTTT; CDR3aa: CASSYFGQGGQPQHF
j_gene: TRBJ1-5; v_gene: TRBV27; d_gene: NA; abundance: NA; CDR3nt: TGTGCCAGCAGTCGGACAGACGATCAGCCCCAGCATTTT; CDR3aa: CASSRTDDQPQHF
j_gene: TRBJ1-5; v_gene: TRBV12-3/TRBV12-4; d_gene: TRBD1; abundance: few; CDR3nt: TGTGCCAGCACCCGGACAGGGGAACAGCCCCAGCATTTT; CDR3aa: CASTRTGEQPQHF
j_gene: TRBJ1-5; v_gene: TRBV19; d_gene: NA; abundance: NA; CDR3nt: TGTGCCAGTAGCGTACAGGGTTATCAGCCCCAGCATTTT; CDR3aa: CASSVQGYQPQHF
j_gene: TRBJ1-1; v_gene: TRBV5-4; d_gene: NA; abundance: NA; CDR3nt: TGTGCCAGCAGCTGGGAAAGTAGGGGGGGGACTGAAGCTTTCTTT; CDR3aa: CASSWESRGGTEAFF